The clone carrying this T cell receptor beta chain occurred a few times. These data are taken from a study of cytomegalovirus exposure and HLA in healthy donors. The PCR employed 60 Vbeta primers together with 13 Jbeta primers. The table came from immunoSEQ multiplex PCR; TCRdb's copy has only in-frame clones and leaves some out. The data contain 200,000 or so clones, around four fifths of them seen just once; the ten biggest clones take up 0.71%. J gave up 6 bases and V 4 bases, and 2 bases lay outside the gene matches. Germline CDR1 is LNHDA and CDR2 is SQIVND (reference sequence). The CDR3 covers 13 residues.

The receptor comes from a boy younger than 10 in good health and CMV-seronegative. What was sequenced was PBMCs. This chain connects TRBV19 to TRBJ1-4, with 7 bases fitting TRBD1. The CDR3 DNA reads TGTGCCAGTAGTACCGGACAGGATGAAAAACTGTTTTTT. Residues: CASSTGQDEKLFF.